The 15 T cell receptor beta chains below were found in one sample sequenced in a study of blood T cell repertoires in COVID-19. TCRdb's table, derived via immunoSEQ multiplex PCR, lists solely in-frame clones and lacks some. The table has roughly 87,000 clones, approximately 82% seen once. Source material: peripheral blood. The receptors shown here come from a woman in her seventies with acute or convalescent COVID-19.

CDR3 nucleotides: TGTGCCAGCAGCGCTGCTGGAGGGGTGGCTAATGAAAAACTGTTTTTT. Translated: CASSAAGGVANEKLFF. V is TRBV9 and J is TRBJ1-4; maybe TRBD1 (5 bases). The V and J ends lost 3 bases and 3 bases respectively, with 15 bases between them. Germline CDR1 and CDR2: SGDLS and YYNGEE. CDR3 length equals 16 residues.

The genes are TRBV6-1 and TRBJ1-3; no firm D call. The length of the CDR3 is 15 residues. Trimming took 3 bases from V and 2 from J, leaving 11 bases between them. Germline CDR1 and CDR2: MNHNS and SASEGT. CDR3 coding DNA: TGTGCCAGCAGTGACGCCAGCGCCCCTGGAAACACCATATATTTT. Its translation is CASSDASAPGNTIYF.

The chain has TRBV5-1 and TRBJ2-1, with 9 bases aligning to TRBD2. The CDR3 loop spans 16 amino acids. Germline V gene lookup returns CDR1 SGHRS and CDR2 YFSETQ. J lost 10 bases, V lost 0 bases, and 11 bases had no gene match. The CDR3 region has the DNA TGCGCCAGCAGCTTGGCCGGAAGCGGGGGGTCTAGAGAGCAGTTCTTC. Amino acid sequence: CASSLAGSGGSREQFF.

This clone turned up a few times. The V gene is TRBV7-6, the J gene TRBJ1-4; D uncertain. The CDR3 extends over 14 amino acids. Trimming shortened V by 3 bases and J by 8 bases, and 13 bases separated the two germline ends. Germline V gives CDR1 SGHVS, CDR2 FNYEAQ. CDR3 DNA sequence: TGTGCCAGCAGCTTTGGAGCGGTAGAAGAAAAACTGTTTTTT. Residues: CASSFGAVEEKLFF.

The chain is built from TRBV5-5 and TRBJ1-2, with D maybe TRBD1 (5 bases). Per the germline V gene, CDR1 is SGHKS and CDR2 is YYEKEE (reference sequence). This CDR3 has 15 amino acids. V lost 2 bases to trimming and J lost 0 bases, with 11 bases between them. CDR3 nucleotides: TGTGCCAGCAGCTTAGAACAGGACCCTAACTATGGCTACACCTTC. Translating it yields CASSLEQDPNYGYTF.

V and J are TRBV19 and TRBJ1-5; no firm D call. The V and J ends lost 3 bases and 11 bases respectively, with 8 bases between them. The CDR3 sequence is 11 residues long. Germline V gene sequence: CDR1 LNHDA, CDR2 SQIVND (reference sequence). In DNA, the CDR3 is TGTGCCAGTAGTATCGGGGTGTCCCAGCATTTT. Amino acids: CASSIGVSQHF.

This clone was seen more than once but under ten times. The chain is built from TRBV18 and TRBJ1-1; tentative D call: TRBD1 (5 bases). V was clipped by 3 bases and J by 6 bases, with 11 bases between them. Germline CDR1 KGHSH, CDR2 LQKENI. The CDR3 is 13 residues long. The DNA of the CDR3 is TGTGCCAGCTCACCTCAGGGTATCTCTGAAGCTTTCTTT. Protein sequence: CASSPQGISEAFF.

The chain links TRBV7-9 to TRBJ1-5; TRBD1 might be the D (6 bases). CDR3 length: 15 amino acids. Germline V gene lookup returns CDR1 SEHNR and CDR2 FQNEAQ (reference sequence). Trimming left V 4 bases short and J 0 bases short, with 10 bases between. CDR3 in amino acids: CASSSGQFSNQPQHF. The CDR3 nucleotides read TGTGCCAGCAGCTCAGGACAGTTTAGCAATCAGCCCCAGCATTTT.

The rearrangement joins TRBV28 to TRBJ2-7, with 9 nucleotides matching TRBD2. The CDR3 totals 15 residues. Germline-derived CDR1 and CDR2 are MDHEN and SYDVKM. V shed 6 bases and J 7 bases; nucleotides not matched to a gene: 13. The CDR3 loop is CASSPGWLAGSEQYF. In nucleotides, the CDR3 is TGTGCCAGCAGCCCTGGGTGGCTAGCGGGGAGTGAGCAGTACTTC.

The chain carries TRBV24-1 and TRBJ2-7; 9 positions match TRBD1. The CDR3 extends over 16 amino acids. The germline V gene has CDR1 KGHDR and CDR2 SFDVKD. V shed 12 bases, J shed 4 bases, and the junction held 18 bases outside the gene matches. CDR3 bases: TGTGCCTCATTGCCCGGGACAGGGTTGTGTGTGTACGAGCAGTACTTC. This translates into CASLPGTGLCVYEQYF.

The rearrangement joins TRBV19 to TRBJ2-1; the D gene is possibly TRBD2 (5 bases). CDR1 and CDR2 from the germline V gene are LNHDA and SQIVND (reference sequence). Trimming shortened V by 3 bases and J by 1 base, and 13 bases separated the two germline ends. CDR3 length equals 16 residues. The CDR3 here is CASSMAAVSSYNEQFF. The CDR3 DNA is TGTGCCAGTAGTATGGCAGCGGTGTCTTCCTACAATGAGCAGTTCTTC.

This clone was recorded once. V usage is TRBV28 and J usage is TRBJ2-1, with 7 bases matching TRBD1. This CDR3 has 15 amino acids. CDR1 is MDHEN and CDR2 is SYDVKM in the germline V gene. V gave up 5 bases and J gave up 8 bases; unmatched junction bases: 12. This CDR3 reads CASSPRQGLGDEQFF. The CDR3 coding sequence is TGTGCCAGCAGTCCCCGACAGGGTCTGGGGGATGAGCAGTTCTTC.

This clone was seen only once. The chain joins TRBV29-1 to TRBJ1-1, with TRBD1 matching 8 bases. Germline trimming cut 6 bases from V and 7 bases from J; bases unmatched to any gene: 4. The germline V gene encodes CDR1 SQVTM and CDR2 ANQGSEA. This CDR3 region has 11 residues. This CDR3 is CSVDRVGEAFF. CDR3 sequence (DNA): TGCAGCGTGGACAGGGTGGGTGAAGCTTTCTTT. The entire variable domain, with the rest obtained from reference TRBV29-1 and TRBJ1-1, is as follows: SAVISQKPSRDICQRGTSLTIQCQVDSQVTMMFWYRQQPGQSLTLIATANQGSEATYESGFVIDKFPISRPNLTFSTLTVSNMSPEDSSIYLCSVDRVGEAFFGQGTRLTVV.

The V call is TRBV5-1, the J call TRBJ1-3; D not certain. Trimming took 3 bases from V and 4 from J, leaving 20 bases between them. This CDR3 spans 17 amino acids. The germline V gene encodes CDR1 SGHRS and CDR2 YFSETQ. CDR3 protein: CASSSSARLEGGNTIYF. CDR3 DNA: TGCGCCAGCAGCTCATCGGCCCGACTAGAAGGAGGAAACACCATATATTTT.

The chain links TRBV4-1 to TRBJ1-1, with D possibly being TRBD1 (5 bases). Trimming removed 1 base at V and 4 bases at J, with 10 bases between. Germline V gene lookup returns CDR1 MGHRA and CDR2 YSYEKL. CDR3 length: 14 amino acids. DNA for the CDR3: TGCGCCAGCAGCCAAGTCCAGCAGGGCACTGAAGCTTTCTTT. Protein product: CASSQVQQGTEAFF.